A single TCR beta chain is shown here with its context. Its antigen is unidentified. With the ViraFEST assay, the study expanded antigen-specific CD4+ T cells using viral peptide pools, then sequenced them. Having been cultured for less than 13 days, the cells underwent CD4+ T cell isolation. Each participant was administered two doses of either the BNT162b2 or the mRNA-1273 vaccine. After about 2 million PBMC were placed in each well, they were cultured with about 10 IU/ml IL-2 and 10 ug/ml peptides. The entry originates in a study of vaccination effects on CD4 cells after COVID-19. In the study overall: Post-vaccine samples followed the second dose by a median of 72 days.

The table came from immunoSEQ multiplex PCR; TCRdb's copy has only in-frame clones and leaves some out. The profile shows 50,000 to 65,000 clones, roughly 72% of them singletons. Study-wide findings and caveats: Clones induced by infection and by vaccine showed marked clonal contraction late after vaccination.

CDR1 and CDR2 from the germline V gene are MNHNS and SASEGT. The CDR3 spans 11 residues. V lost 3 bases and J 6 bases, leaving 6 bases between the germline ends. This sequence was found in a human donor who received a COVID-19 vaccine. Specimen: CD4+ T cells from PBMCs cultured with HCoV-229E spike peptides, collected after COVID-19 vaccination. The V gene is TRBV6-1, the J gene TRBJ2-7, with D tentatively TRBD1 (6 bases). The CDR3, as DNA: TGTGCCAGCAGTGACAGGGGCGAGCAGTACGTC. It translates to CASSDRGEQYV.